The rows below give T cell receptor beta chains drawn from one sample of a study of blood T cell repertoires in COVID-19. The assay was immunoSEQ multiplex PCR, and TCRdb's table has in-frame clones only and misses some. The table has approximately 280,000 clones, around nine tenths seen once. Sample: PBMCs or T cells enriched from blood (not recorded which). The receptor source for this set is a woman in her thirties or forties who had recovered from COVID-19. The conserved cysteine and the conserved F or W are not part of the CDR3 here.

V gene: TRBV11-2
CDR3 protein: ASILARGGPYEQY

V gene: TRBV6-1
CDR3 protein: ASSEALQGRGYT

V gene: TRBV3-1/TRBV3-2
CDR3 protein: ASSLLGTPERKGYT

V gene: TRBV15
CDR3 protein: ATSRRTANTEAF

V gene: TRBV28
CDR3 protein: ASVRDRGYGYT

V gene: TRBV29-1
CDR3 protein: SVRTSGRVRFGNEQF

V gene: TRBV28
CDR3 protein: ASSSGVYEQY

V gene: TRBV28
CDR3 protein: ASSSGGMYNEQF

V gene: TRBV19
CDR3 protein: ASSLAGDRETQY

V gene: TRBV23-1
CDR3 protein: ASSQQRQLNEKLF